This T cell receptor (beta chain) comes out of a study of identifying expanded T cells in peripheral blood. Findings and limits, study-wide: Variance in clone template counts between approximately two-week samples significantly increased with total template count across all healthy donors. Over about two and four weeks, about 17 and 20 clones changed, versus around 1.3 between replicates.

This clone was counted a single time. Its cognate antigen is unknown. No infections or other immune events were documented during collection. Trimming stripped 7 bases from V and 8 bases from J, with 14 bases between. CDR3 size: 11 residues. Germline values: CDR1 SQVTM, CDR2 ANQGSEA. Clones were sequenced by immunoSEQ multiplex PCR, and TCRdb holds only the in-frame ones, with some missing. The table includes around 85,000 clones, about 91% detected once. Sample: blood. The sequence came from a person between 18 and 75 years old in good health. The V call is TRBV29-1, the J call TRBJ1-1, with D possibly being TRBD1 (5 bases). The CDR3 sequence: CSGFREPEAFF. The CDR3 region has the DNA TGCAGCGGCTTCAGGGAGCCGGAAGCTTTCTTT.